Listed below are T cell receptor beta chains from one sample, sequenced in a study of blood T cell repertoires in COVID-19. Sequencing was performed with immunoSEQ multiplex PCR; in TCRdb, only in-frame clones are kept and a portion is missing. The table has tens of thousands of clones, 90% seen once; the top ten hold approximately 5.3%. Specimen: peripheral blood. Receptors were obtained from a man in his fifties with acute or convalescent COVID-19. Both conserved end residues are part of each CDR3. The D gene is left open where the match is weak. Clone size is stated in some rows and not others, as once, few, many or a class when expanded.

abundance,d_gene,len,j_gene,v_gene,CDR3nt,CDR3aa
once,.,15,TRBJ2-3,TRBV11-3,TGTGCCAGCAGCTTAGACGGGGGATCCACAGATACGCAGTATTTT,CASSLDGGSTDTQYF
once,.,15,TRBJ1-6,TRBV27,TGTGCCAGCAGTCCACGGACAGCCTATAATTCACCCCTCCACTTT,CASSPRTAYNSPLHF
.,.,13,TRBJ2-1,TRBV24-1,TGTGCCACCAGTGTCACTAGCTTCGGTGAGCAGTTCTTC,CATSVTSFGEQFF
.,.,15,TRBJ1-2,TRBV14,TGTGCCAGCAGCCAAGATGTGCAGGCCCTCTATGGCTACACCTTC,CASSQDVQALYGYTF
.,TRBD1,14,TRBJ1-1,TRBV12-5,TGTGCTAGTGGTCGCGGGACAGGGAACACTGAAGCTTTCTTT,CASGRGTGNTEAFF
.,TRBD1,16,TRBJ1-5,TRBV7-8,TGTGCCAGCAGCTTAGGCATAACAGGGGCCGATCAGCCCCAGCATTTT,CASSLGITGADQPQHF
.,TRBD2,19,TRBJ2-1,TRBV4-3,TGCGCCAGCAGCCAAGGCTTGGGACTAGCGGGAAGCTCCTACAATGAGCAGTTCTTC,CASSQGLGLAGSSYNEQFF
.,TRBD1,17,TRBJ1-1,TRBV2,TGTGCCAGCAGTTCACAGGGGGGATTAAGCTATGACACTGAAGCTTTCTTT,CASSSQGGLSYDTEAFF
.,.,14,TRBJ2-7,TRBV10-3,TGTGCCATCAGAGACCTTACCAGGGGCAACGAGCAGTACTTC,CAIRDLTRGNEQYF
.,TRBD1,14,TRBJ1-2,TRBV25-1,TGTGCCAGCAGTCCCACAGGGGGCGTCTATGGCTACACCTTC,CASSPTGGVYGYTF
.,.,13,TRBJ2-5,TRBV18,TGTGCCAGCTCCCGAGGGACTCAAGAGACCCAGTACTTC,CASSRGTQETQYF
few,TRBD2,17,TRBJ2-1,TRBV19,TGTGCCAGTAGTATACGGAGGGCTAGCGGGAGGGCCGTTGAGCAGTTCTTC,CASSIRRASGRAVEQFF
.,.,15,TRBJ2-7,TRBV5-1,TGCGCCAGCAGCTTGGATACAGGTTACTCCTACGAGCAGTACTTC,CASSLDTGYSYEQYF
.,TRBD1,12,TRBJ2-2,TRBV9,TGTGCCAGCAAGGGACAGGGAGGGGAGCTGTTTTTT,CASKGQGGELFF
.,.,16,TRBJ2-5,TRBV6-5,TGTGCCAGCAGTTACGGGCAGACCCCCTTTCAAGAGACCCAGTACTTC,CASSYGQTPFQETQYF
.,TRBD1,15,TRBJ1-4,TRBV7-8,TGTGCCAGCAGACAACCGGGACAGCCTAATGAAAAACTGTTTTTT,CASRQPGQPNEKLFF
once,.,15,TRBJ1-1,TRBV28,TGTGCCAGCAGCCCCACCGGGGGAATGAACACTGAAGCTTTCTTT,CASSPTGGMNTEAFF
.,TRBD2,14,TRBJ2-1,TRBV6-5,TGTGCCAGCAGACGTAGCGGGATAAACAATGAGCAGTTCTTC,CASRRSGINNEQFF
.,TRBD2,16,TRBJ2-2,TRBV9,TGTGCCAGCAGCGCGGGACTAGCGGGAGACGCCGGGGAGCTGTTTTTT,CASSAGLAGDAGELFF
.,.,15,TRBJ2-6,TRBV6-2/TRBV6-3,TGTGCCAGCAGTTACATAGACAGTGGGGCCAACGTCCTGACTTTC,CASSYIDSGANVLTF
.,.,12,TRBJ1-6,TRBV5-6,TGTGCCAGCAGTCTAGGGGGAATGCCCCTCCACTTT,CASSLGGMPLHF
.,.,16,TRBJ2-7,TRBV6-2/TRBV6-3,TGTGCCAGCAGTTACTCAGACCAGAGAGCCGGAGGGGAGCAGTACTTC,CASSYSDQRAGGEQYF
.,.,16,TRBJ2-5,TRBV27,TGTGCCAGCAGTCCAAGGACAGGAGGGGCCCAAGAGACCCAGTACTTC,CASSPRTGGAQETQYF
.,TRBD1,14,TRBJ1-1,TRBV9,TGTGCCAGCAGCGTCCGGACAGGGGGCACTGAAGCTTTCTTT,CASSVRTGGTEAFF
.,.,13,TRBJ1-2,TRBV5-1,TGCGCCAGCAGGGCAAGTGGGGCCTATGGCTACACCTTC,CASRASGAYGYTF
.,TRBD2,15,TRBJ2-5,TRBV6-2/TRBV6-3,TGTGCCAGCAGTTTTCTTAGCGGGAGTGTAGAGACCCAGTACTTC,CASSFLSGSVETQYF
.,TRBD1,15,TRBJ1-3,TRBV5-1,TGCGCCAGCAGCGACGGACAGGGTAGTGGAAACACCATATATTTT,CASSDGQGSGNTIYF
.,.,14,TRBJ1-5,TRBV4-1,TGCGCCAGCAGCCAAGCAGGGAGCAATCAGCCCCAGCATTTT,CASSQAGSNQPQHF
.,.,15,TRBJ1-2,TRBV11-2,TGTGCCAGCAGCTCGCTCTTACGGGTTAACTATGGCTACACCTTC,CASSSLLRVNYGYTF
.,TRBD2,16,TRBJ2-5,TRBV30,TGTGCCTGGAGTGTAGGTCTAGCGGGAGGACAGGAGACCCAGTACTTC,CAWSVGLAGGQETQYF
.,TRBD1,14,TRBJ2-4,TRBV28,TGTGCCAGCAGTTTGCCAGGGGGCGCTGGCATTCAGTACTTC,CASSLPGGAGIQYF
.,TRBD1,14,TRBJ1-5,TRBV19,TGTGCCAGTAGTATGGGACAGGGGGCTCAGCCCCAGCATTTT,CASSMGQGAQPQHF
.,TRBD1,16,TRBJ1-2,TRBV7-9,TGTGCCAGCAGCTTATTGGGGACAGGGCGTAACTATGGCTACACCTTC,CASSLLGTGRNYGYTF
.,.,13,TRBJ2-1,TRBV14,TGTGCCAGCGGCGGTAGCTCCTACAATGAGCAGTTCTTC,CASGGSSYNEQFF
.,.,13,TRBJ1-5,TRBV5-6,TGTGCCAGCAGTTGGGGCAAAGATCAGCCCCAGCATTTT,CASSWGKDQPQHF
.,TRBD1,15,TRBJ2-5,TRBV19,TGTGCCAGTAGTAGGAGAACAGGGGGCCTTGAGACCCAGTACTTC,CASSRRTGGLETQYF
.,.,14,TRBJ2-5,TRBV7-8,TGTGCCAGCAGCTTAGGCAGGGTCAGGGAGACCCAGTACTTC,CASSLGRVRETQYF
.,.,13,TRBJ1-5,TRBV10-1,TGCGCCAGCACCCTAAGACTGACAGCTCCCCAGCATTTT,CASTLRLTAPQHF
.,TRBD1,13,TRBJ2-7,TRBV6-5,TGTGCCAGCACGCGGGACAGGCGGTTCGAGCAGTACTTC,CASTRDRRFEQYF
.,.,15,TRBJ2-4,TRBV24-1,TGTGCCACCAGTGACCCCGGGGAGGCCAAAAACATTCAGTACTTC,CATSDPGEAKNIQYF
.,TRBD2,17,TRBJ2-1,TRBV7-6,TGTGCCACCTCCGGACCCAGCGGGAGGGCCGACTACAATGAGCAGTTCTTC,CATSGPSGRADYNEQFF
.,TRBD2,12,TRBJ2-3,TRBV7-2,TGTGCCAGCCGTCAAGCGGGAGGTCCGCAGTATTTT,CASRQAGGPQYF
.,.,15,TRBJ2-7,TRBV10-2,TGCGCCAGCAGTGATAGACAGCATACCTCCTACGAGCAGTACTTC,CASSDRQHTSYEQYF
.,.,11,TRBJ2-5,TRBV6-5,TGTGCCAGTTGGTCGGGAGAGACCCAGTACTTC,CASWSGETQYF
.,.,14,TRBJ1-4,TRBV5-6,TGTGCCAGCAGGTCTGGTTGGTCGGGTGAAAAACTGTTTTTT,CASRSGWSGEKLFF
.,.,14,TRBJ2-3,TRBV24-1,TGTGCCACCAGTGATTGGACAGACCCAGATACGCAGTATTTT,CATSDWTDPDTQYF
.,.,17,TRBJ2-7,TRBV2,TGTGCCAGCAGTTGGGGAGGGGGGGCGGCCCAACACTACGAGCAGTACTTC,CASSWGGGAAQHYEQYF
.,TRBD1,12,TRBJ1-2,TRBV2,TGTGCCAGCAAGGGGGCCAGCTATGGCTACACCTTC,CASKGASYGYTF
.,TRBD1,14,TRBJ1-4,TRBV12-5,TGTGCTAGTGGCCGGGGACAGGAGAATGAAAAACTGTTTTTT,CASGRGQENEKLFF
.,.,14,TRBJ2-7,TRBV27,TGTGCCAGCAGTTTACGGGGGATTACCTACGAGCAGTACTTC,CASSLRGITYEQYF
once,TRBD1,19,TRBJ1-5,TRBV5-1,TGCGCCACCACCCTTTCCGGACAGGACGAGGGCTATAGCAATCAGCCCCAGCATTTT,CATTLSGQDEGYSNQPQHF
.,.,12,TRBJ1-2,TRBV19,TGTGCCAGTAGTCCAGGGTGGCATGGCTACACCTTC,CASSPGWHGYTF
.,TRBD1,13,TRBJ1-2,TRBV12-3/TRBV12-4,TGTGCCAGCAGTTTGGGGACAGGGGGAGGCTACACCTTC,CASSLGTGGGYTF
few,.,13,TRBJ2-7,TRBV7-6,TGTGCCAGCAGCTTACAGGATGACTACGAGCAGTACTTC,CASSLQDDYEQYF
.,TRBD2,16,TRBJ2-1,TRBV10-3,TGTGCCATCACCCCCTTAGCGGGAGGGCCTCACAATGAGCAGTTCTTC,CAITPLAGGPHNEQFF
.,.,15,TRBJ2-1,TRBV6-1,TGTGCCAGCAGTGAATTGGAGAGCCCCTACAATGAGCAGTTCTTC,CASSELESPYNEQFF
.,.,15,TRBJ1-1,TRBV5-1,TGCGCCAGCCACGGTAGTAGGGGGTTGGGCACTGAAGCTTTCTTT,CASHGSRGLGTEAFF
.,TRBD1,16,TRBJ1-1,TRBV19,TGTGCCAGTAGTGTCGGACAGGGGAGCCTGAACACTGAAGCTTTCTTT,CASSVGQGSLNTEAFF
.,.,14,TRBJ1-1,TRBV21-1,TGTGGGACAGGGGGTAGCCGCGAGAACACTGAAGCTTTCTTT,CGTGGSRENTEAFF